The clone carrying this T cell receptor beta chain has only a few counts. Its antigen is not known. Donors were healthy Caucasian individuals from Russia aged roughly 6 to 100. Every donor provided roughly 10 milliliters of peripheral blood. The data were obtained in a study of blood T cells in healthy people across ages. Study as a whole: Researchers report that template switching captured about one barcoded beta molecule per two T cells.

General observations from the study: TCR beta diversity was tightly associated with the proportion of naive T cells.

V shed 4 bases and J 1 base; nucleotides not matched to a gene: 6. The CDR3 loop spans 17 amino acids. It was with a sample-barcoded 5' primer and a J-beta primer mix that a second PCR of roughly 6 to 11 cycles was run. TCRdb re-called the 5' RACE reads with MiXCR, one entry per CDR3 protein. The sample consists of roughly 720,000 distinct CDR3 sequences, 50% to 65% of them appearing once. Material: blood. This chain links TRBV12-3 or TRBV12-4 with TRBJ2-1, with 11 bases lining up with TRBD2. This TCR was recovered from a man aged 80 or over in good health. Here the CDR3 DNA reads TGTGCCAGCAGTTCTCGACTAGCGGGGAATTCCTACAATGAGCAGTTCTTC. This sequence encodes CASSSRLAGNSYNEQFF.